In its sample, the clone carrying this TCR beta chain was seen many times. This CDR3 is 17 amino acids long. Germline V CDR1 and CDR2: SGDLS, YYNGEE. The ends lost 1 base at V and 3 bases at J; junction bases unmatched: 7. Thyroid surgery was preceded by no treatment in any patient. The data originate from a study of metastatic and nonmetastatic thyroid tumors. MiXCR re-clonotyped the PCR reads for TCRdb. The table includes about 39,000 clones, about 20% detected once. Sequencing used tumor tissue. The clonotype was recovered from a female donor with papillary thyroid cancer or a benign thyroid nodule (not recorded which). Some clones in this sample may be carry-over from other donors' samples. The chain combines TRBV9 with TRBJ2-3; 11 bases line up with TRBD2. The CDR3: CASSVRTLAGATDTQYF. DNA of the CDR3: TGTGCCAGCAGCGTAAGAACACTAGCGGGGGCAACAGATACGCAGTATTTT. The complete variable domain, with remaining parts taken from reference TRBV9 and TRBJ2-3, reads DSGVTQTPKHLITATGQRVTLRCSPRSGDLSVYWYQQSLDQGLQFLIQYYNGEERAKGNILERFSAQQFPDLHSELNLSSLELGDSALYFCASSVRTLAGATDTQYFGPGTRLTVL.